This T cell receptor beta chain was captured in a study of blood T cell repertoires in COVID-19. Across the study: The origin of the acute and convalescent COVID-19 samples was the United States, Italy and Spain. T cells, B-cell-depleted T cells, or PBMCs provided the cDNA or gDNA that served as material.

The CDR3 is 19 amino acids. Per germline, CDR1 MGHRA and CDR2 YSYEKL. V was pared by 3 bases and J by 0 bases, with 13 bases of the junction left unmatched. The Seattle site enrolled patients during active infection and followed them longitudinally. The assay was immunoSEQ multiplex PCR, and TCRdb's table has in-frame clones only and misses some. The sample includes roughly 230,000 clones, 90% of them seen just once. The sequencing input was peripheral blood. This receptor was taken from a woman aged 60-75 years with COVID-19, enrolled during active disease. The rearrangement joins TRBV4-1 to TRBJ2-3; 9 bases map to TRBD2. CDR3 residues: CASSHYSGGLRASTDTQYF. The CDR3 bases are TGCGCCAGCAGCCACTATAGCGGGGGTCTTCGGGCTAGCACAGATACGCAGTATTTT.